This T cell receptor beta chain was recovered during a study of T-cell reconstitution after alpha-beta-depleted transplantation in children. V was trimmed by 3 bases and J by 0 bases, leaving 11 bases between them. CDR1 and CDR2 from the germline V gene are DFQATT and SNEGSKA (reference sequence). The CDR3 sequence is 15 residues long. It was with unique molecular identifiers that the TCRbeta library was prepared. TCRdb reanalysed the PCR reads using MiXCR and keeps one entry per CDR3 protein. The top ten clones hold 2% to 2.5% of a sample with approximately 340,000 distinct CDR3 sequences, about a tenth of them seen once.

The source material was PBMCs from the stem cell graft donor, sampled from the stem cell graft. This rearrangement joins TRBV20-1 to TRBJ2-2; D possibly corresponds to TRBD2 (5 bases). This TCR derives from a human donor who donated a stem cell graft to a child with acute lymphoblastic leukemia. In nucleotides, the CDR3 is TGCAGTGCTAGCGGGATAAACCCGAACACCGGGGAGCTGTTTTTT. Encoded protein: CSASGINPNTGELFF.